This entry lists 29 T cell receptor beta chains sequenced from one sample in a study of T cell responses to AZD1222 COVID-19 vaccine. Profiled with immunoSEQ multiplex PCR; TCRdb holds only in-frame clones, not every one. The sample holds 95,000 to 100,000 clones, 86% seen once. Sequences were derived from peripheral blood, sampled on day 0 of AZD1222 vaccination. The source is an adult in good health.

This chain connects TRBV10-2 to TRBJ2-5; the D is unclear. The CDR3 totals 14 residues. Looked up from germline, CDR1 is WSHSY and CDR2 is SAAADI. V shed 4 bases and J shed 0 bases, with 9 bases lying between them. CDR3: CASSVVTDQETQYF. For the CDR3, the DNA is TGCGCCAGCAGTGTAGTAACAGACCAAGAGACCCAGTACTTC.

J is TRBJ2-3 and V is TRBV19; 8 nucleotides line up with TRBD1. CDR1 and CDR2 from the germline V gene are LNHDA and SQIVND (reference sequence). Unmatched junction bases numbered 7, after V lost 5 bases and J lost 3 bases. The length of the CDR3 is 15 residues. The CDR3 region has the DNA TGTGCCAGTAGTGTTACAGGGGGAGAAACAGATACGCAGTATTTT. Amino acids: CASSVTGGETDTQYF.

As concerns this clone: One end of the junction varies from germline; a read error may be responsible. The rearrangement joins TRBV9 to TRBJ1-2; D unresolved. CDR3 size: 16 residues. From germline, CDR1 is SGDLS and CDR2 YYNGEE. The CDR3 loop is CASSVAQFAHLYGYIF. The CDR3 DNA is TGTGCCAGCAGCGTAGCACAGTTCGCCCACCTCTATGGCTACATCTTC.

The J gene is TRBJ1-6, the V gene TRBV7-2, with D perhaps TRBD1 (6 bases). The CDR3 is 15 residues long. The V gene's germline CDR1 is SGHTA and CDR2 FQGNSA. Trimming stripped 4 bases from V and 8 bases from J, with 15 bases between. DNA for the CDR3: TGTGCCAGCAGCTCTAGCTCAGGGGTTGATTCACCCCTCCACTTT. It translates to CASSSSSGVDSPLHF.

This clone was observed a single time. The chain is built from TRBV28 and TRBJ1-2; D remains ambiguous. Trimming took 0 bases from V and 6 from J, leaving 11 bases between them. CDR3 length: 14 residues. The germline CDR1 and CDR2 sequences are MDHEN and SYDVKM. Here the CDR3 DNA reads TGTGCCAGCAGTTTATGGATCCGGACTGATGGCTACACCTTC. Translation: CASSLWIRTDGYTF.

This chain connects TRBV5-1 to TRBJ2-7; D is perhaps TRBD2 (6 bases). The CDR3 runs 13 residues. V was trimmed by 4 bases and J by 7 bases, leaving 15 bases between them. Germline assignment: CDR1 SGHRS and CDR2 YFSETQ. CDR3 sequence: CASSPAEGREQYF. The CDR3 bases are TGCGCCAGCAGCCCGGCGGAGGGTAGAGAGCAGTACTTC.

As concerns this clone: A junction end diverges from the germline sequence, so it may reflect a read error. This sequence joins TRBV19 and TRBJ1-1; D perhaps matches TRBD1 (6 bases). CDR3 size: 16 residues. Per the germline V gene, CDR1 is LNHDA and CDR2 is SQIVND (reference sequence). The CDR3 DNA follows: TGTGCCAGTAGTATTGCGTTTATGGGGGGCGTAAGGGGAGCTGTCTTT. Encoded protein: CASSIAFMGGVRGAVF.

This chain joins TRBV19 and TRBJ1-2; D gene unclear. This CDR3 region has 15 residues. Germline CDR1 and CDR2: LNHDA and SQIVND (reference sequence). Trimming cost V 5 bases and J 4 bases, with 17 bases left between them. The DNA of the CDR3 is TGTGCCAGTAGTTCCTCTTGGGGATCTGGCTATGGCTACACCTTC. This gives the protein CASSSSWGSGYGYTF.

The chain links TRBV4-1 to TRBJ1-2, with D possibly TRBD1 on 6 matching bases. The V and J ends lost 6 bases and 3 bases respectively, with 14 bases between them. Germline lookup yields CDR1 MGHRA and CDR2 YSYEKL. The CDR3 loop spans 14 amino acids. This chain's CDR3 is CASSQQGRDYGYTF. In DNA form, the CDR3 reads TGCGCCAGCAGTCAACAGGGTAGAGACTATGGCTACACCTTC.

The chain has TRBV9 and TRBJ1-2, with D possibly TRBD1 on 6 matching bases. Trimming cost V 4 bases and J 0 bases, with 10 bases left between them. This CDR3 is 14 amino acids long. Germline CDR1 and CDR2: SGDLS and YYNGEE. CDR3: CASSPGEANYGYTF. As DNA, the CDR3 is TGTGCCAGCAGCCCAGGGGAGGCTAACTATGGCTACACCTTC.

The rearrangement joins TRBV4-1 to TRBJ2-4; D ambiguous. The V end lost 1 base, the J end lost 5 bases, and 9 bases lay between the germline ends. Germline CDR1 is MGHRA and CDR2 is YSYEKL. CDR3 length: 14 amino acids. The CDR3 loop is CASSQVAGQNIQYF. The CDR3 DNA reads TGCGCCAGCAGCCAAGTCGCCGGGCAAAACATTCAGTACTTC.

The genes are TRBV5-1 and TRBJ2-4; TRBD1 matches 7 bases. CDR3 length: 18 amino acids. CDR1 is SGHRS and CDR2 is YFSETQ in the germline V gene. Trimming removed 4 bases from V and 1 base from J; junction bases left unmatched: 14. The CDR3: CASSPNPQGVNAKNIQYF. CDR3 nucleotides: TGCGCCAGCAGCCCTAATCCGCAGGGGGTTAATGCCAAAAACATTCAGTACTTC. Full variable domain (outside the CDR3, taken from reference TRBV5-1 and TRBJ2-4): KAGVTQTPRYLIKTRGQQVTLSCSPISGHRSVSWYQQTPGQGLQFLFEYFSETQRNKGNFPGRFSGRQFSNSRSEMNVSTLELGDSALYLCASSPNPQGVNAKNIQYFGAGTRLSVL.

The chain couples TRBV7-8 to TRBJ2-1; weak D call: TRBD1 (6 bases). CDR1 and CDR2 from the germline V gene are SGHVS and FQNEAQ. Trimming took 2 bases from V and 5 from J, leaving 7 bases between them. This CDR3 is 13 amino acids long. CDR3 residues: CASSLRTDNEQFF. The CDR3 region has the DNA TGTGCCAGCAGCTTAAGGACAGACAATGAGCAGTTCTTC.

The chain uses TRBV6-5 and TRBJ2-6, with a possible D match to TRBD1 (5 bases). The V gene's germline CDR1 is MNHEY and CDR2 SVGAGI. The ends were cut back, 4 bases at V and 0 bases at J, with 7 bases in the middle. CDR3 length: 15 amino acids. The CDR3 region is CASSWTNSGANVLTF. For the CDR3, the DNA is TGTGCCAGCAGTTGGACAAACTCTGGGGCCAACGTCCTGACTTTC.

The chain carries TRBV7-3 and TRBJ2-6; D is tentatively TRBD1 or TRBD2 (5 bases each). The CDR3 spans 15 residues. V shed 4 bases and J shed 3 bases, with 10 bases lying between them. CDR1 is SGHTA, CDR2 FQGTGA, per germline. As DNA, the CDR3 is TGTGCCAGCAGCTCCGGGGCGGATGGGGCCAACGTCCTGACTTTC. As protein: CASSSGADGANVLTF.

The J gene is TRBJ2-2, the V gene TRBV10-3, with 12 bases matching TRBD2. V was pared by 3 bases and J by 6 bases, with 5 bases of the junction left unmatched. Germline V gene sequence: CDR1 ENHRY, CDR2 SYGVKD. The CDR3 spans 16 residues. CDR3 amino acids: CAISDRLAGDAGELFF. The CDR3 nucleotides are TGTGCCATCAGTGATCGACTAGCGGGAGACGCCGGGGAGCTGTTTTTT.

V and J are TRBV20-1 and TRBJ2-1; perhaps TRBD2 as D (6 bases). From germline, CDR1 is DFQATT and CDR2 SNEGSKA (reference sequence). The CDR3 extends over 11 amino acids. Trimming stripped 1 base from V and 12 bases from J, with 10 bases between. The CDR3 sequence: CSARGEAGQFF. The CDR3 bases are TGCAGTGCTAGAGGAGAAGCGGGGCAGTTCTTC.

The sample holds one count of this clone. This rearrangement joins TRBV4-3 to TRBJ2-1; TRBD2 matches at 10 bases. V shed 0 bases and J 6 bases; nucleotides not matched to a gene: 5. This CDR3 has 16 amino acids. CDR1 LGHNA and CDR2 YSLEER come from the germline V gene. CDR3 bases: TGCGCCAGCAGCCAAGAATGGGCTAGCGGGAGCAATGAGCAGTTCTTC. Translating gives CASSQEWASGSNEQFF.

This chain connects TRBV7-8 to TRBJ2-3; the D is unclear. Germline V gives CDR1 SGHVS, CDR2 FQNEAQ. There are 13 residues in the CDR3. With 3 bases removed from V and 4 bases from J, the gap between germline ends came to 8 bases. This CDR3 is CASSFDPADTQYF. The CDR3 coding sequence is TGTGCCAGCAGCTTTGACCCTGCAGATACGCAGTATTTT.

The chain recombines TRBV9 with TRBJ1-3; the D gene is possibly TRBD1 (6 bases). CDR1 is SGDLS, CDR2 YYNGEE, per germline. The CDR3 runs 17 residues. The V end was cut by 4 bases, the J end by 0 bases, with 17 bases between. The CDR3 loop is CASSPGGGTYSGNTIYF. Written as DNA, the CDR3 is TGTGCCAGCAGCCCGGGTGGGGGGACATACTCTGGAAACACCATATATTTT.

The chain joins TRBV28 to TRBJ1-2; D is possibly TRBD1 (5 bases). Germline lookup yields CDR1 MDHEN and CDR2 SYDVKM. V was trimmed by 7 bases and J by 4 bases, leaving 13 bases between them. This CDR3 comprises 13 residues. The CDR3 is CASTTTGVYGYTF. In nucleotides, the CDR3 is TGTGCCAGCACAACAACAGGAGTCTATGGCTACACCTTC.

The chain carries TRBV5-1 and TRBJ1-1, with D uncertain. CDR1 is SGHRS and CDR2 is YFSETQ in the germline V gene. The germline V and J ends were trimmed by 0 bases and 2 bases, with 14 bases remaining between them. This CDR3 is built from 16 residues. CDR3 residues: CASSLVDSAGNTEAFF. In DNA, the CDR3 is TGCGCCAGCAGCTTGGTCGATTCGGCAGGAAACACTGAAGCTTTCTTT.

The chain uses TRBV12-3 or TRBV12-4 and TRBJ1-1; D might be TRBD1 (5 bases). The CDR3 length is 12 residues. V lost 5 bases and J 6 bases, leaving 10 bases between the germline ends. The CDR3 spells CASSRDFAEAFF. Here the CDR3 DNA reads TGTGCCAGCAGTAGGGACTTCGCTGAAGCTTTCTTT.

The V call is TRBV12-1, the J call TRBJ1-6; TRBD1 reflects the table's D call only, with no check against the DNA. TRBV12-1 is listed as a pseudogene. The CDR3 totals 16 residues. The CDR3 loop reads CASSLDRNHYNSPLHF. As DNA, the CDR3 is TGTGCCAGCAGCTTGGACAGGAACCACTATAATTCACCCCTCCACTTT.

This clone was detected only a few times. The rearrangement uses TRBV2 and TRBJ1-5; 7 nucleotides line up with TRBD1. Germline V CDR1 and CDR2: SNHLY, FYNNEI. The CDR3 runs to 13 residues. V shed 4 bases, J shed 4 bases, and the junction held 1 base outside the gene matches. CDR3 DNA sequence: TGTGCCAGCAGTGTGGACAGGAATCAGCCCCAGCATTTT. Protein sequence: CASSVDRNQPQHF.

This clone showed up just a few times. The chain carries TRBV13 and TRBJ1-2; 8 bases are shared with TRBD1. The V gene end was trimmed by 6 bases and the J gene end by 2 bases; junction bases not matched to a gene: 5. The CDR3 length is 14 residues. CDR1 is PRHDT and CDR2 is FYEKMQ in the germline V gene (reference sequence). CDR3 in DNA: TGTGCCAGCAGATCCCGGACAGGGAACTATGGCTACACCTTC. This codes for CASRSRTGNYGYTF. The complete variable domain, with remaining parts taken from reference TRBV13 and TRBJ1-2, reads AAGVIQSPRHLIKEKRETATLKCYPIPRHDTVYWYQQGPGQDPQFLISFYEKMQSDKGSIPDRFSAQQFSDYHSELNMSSLELGDSALYFCASRSRTGNYGYTFGSGTRLTVV.

The rearrangement links TRBV5-5 to TRBJ2-7; the match to TRBD2 covers 7 bases. The CDR3 is 15 amino acids. CDR1 is SGHKS and CDR2 is YYEKEE in the germline V gene (reference sequence). The junction had 10 bases not matched to a gene; V was cut back by 1 base and J by 6 bases. The CDR3 DNA follows: TGTGCCAGCAGCTTGTCCCCGGCGGGAGTGGGCGAGCAGTACTTC. Protein sequence: CASSLSPAGVGEQYF. Variable domain in full (rest from reference TRBV5-5 and TRBJ2-7): DAGVTQSPTHLIKTRGQQVTLRCSPISGHKSVSWYQQVLGQGPQFIFQYYEKEERGRGNFPDRFSARQFPNYSSELNVNALLLGDSALYLCASSLSPAGVGEQYFGPGTRLTVT.

The chain employs TRBV29-1 and TRBJ1-2; D remains unclear. This CDR3 has 14 residues. The V end lost 4 bases, the J end lost 6 bases, and 18 bases lay between the germline ends. CDR1 and CDR2 (germline): SQVTM, ANQGSEA. CDR3 sequence (DNA): TGCAGCGTTGTTATGGTGGCGGCATCGGATGGCTACACCTTC. Translating it yields CSVVMVAASDGYTF.

The V and J genes are TRBV7-2 and TRBJ2-1; 7 bases fit TRBD2. Losses at the gene ends were 5 bases for V and 9 bases for J; bases not matched to a gene: 10. This CDR3 region has 14 residues. Per germline, CDR1 SGHTA and CDR2 FQGNSA. CDR3 sequence (DNA): TGTGCCAGCAGCCCCCCGGGACTACGTGGTGAGCAGTTCTTC. This translates into CASSPPGLRGEQFF.